Each of the 21 T cell receptor beta chains below was sequenced from the same sample in a study of blood T cell repertoires in COVID-19 (dated by TCRdb to 2019 to 2021). Library generation was performed with the immunoSEQ multiplex PCR assay. TCRdb holds this immuneACCESS table with in-frame rearrangements only. Some clones are missing; in checked studies, unresolved V genes explain under half, and the rest has no known cause. In all, the sample holds roughly 300,000 clones, and over 75% of those were seen once. The leading ten clones occupy 9.4% of the sample. The sequenced sample consisted of peripheral blood. These receptors were collected from a man aged 18-30 years with active or convalescent COVID-19.

CDR3: CASSIQTAKYSNQPQHF. CDR3 bases: TGTGCCAGCAGCATCCAGACAGCCAAATATAGCAATCAGCCCCAGCATTTT. The gene calls are TRBV21-1 and TRBJ1-5; TRBD1, the D gene given by the table, was not confirmed from the DNA. TRBV21-1 corresponds to a pseudogene. There are 17 residues in the CDR3.

About this clone itself: One junction end does not reproduce the germline sequence, and a read error may be involved. V is TRBV5-6 and J is TRBJ1-6; D remains ambiguous. The CDR3 sequence is 15 residues long. CDR1 and CDR2 (germline): SGHDT, YYEEEE. In DNA form, the CDR3 reads TGTGCCAGCAGCTTGGGGGTGGACTATTATTCACCCCTCCACTTT. Residues: CASSLGVDYYSPLHF. Complete variable domain (other parts from reference TRBV5-6 and TRBJ1-6): DAGVTQSPTHLIKTRGQQVTLRCSPKSGHDTVSWYQQALGQGPQFIFQYYEEEERQRGNFPDRFSGHQFPNYSSELNVNALLLGDSALYLCASSLGVDYYSPLHFGNGTRLTVT.

This sequence joins TRBV7-9 and TRBJ2-1; TRBD1 matches at 8 bases. The CDR3 spans 15 residues. The germline V gene has CDR1 SEHNR and CDR2 FQNEAQ (reference sequence). J gave up 4 bases and V 3 bases, and 5 bases lay outside the gene matches. The CDR3 region has the DNA TGTGCCAGCAGCTTTGGACAGGGCCTTTACAATGAGCAGTTCTTC. Its translation is CASSFGQGLYNEQFF.

In the case of this clone: This may arise from a read error, as a much more abundant clone is one base away. The same CDR3 also results from other DNA sequences found in this sample. V usage is TRBV9 and J usage is TRBJ2-1; 7 bases agree with TRBD2. The ends lost 0 bases at V and 2 bases at J; junction bases unmatched: 5. Germline-derived CDR1 and CDR2 are SGDLS and YYNGEE. The CDR3 covers 16 residues. For the CDR3, the DNA is TGTGCCAGCAGCGTAGGGGGCCGGGGGGCCTACAATGAGCAGTTCTTC. Translating it yields CASSVGGRGAYNEQFF.

The CDR3 nucleotides are TGTGCCAGCAGCTTAGGGGCAGGCAGCGAGACCCAGTACTTC. Translation gives CASSLGAGSETQYF. J is TRBJ2-5 and V is TRBV7-2, with unresolved D. Trimming stripped 1 base from V and 5 bases from J, with 11 bases between. The CDR3 is 14 amino acids. The V gene's germline CDR1 is SGHTA and CDR2 FQGNSA.

V is TRBV13 and J is TRBJ2-5; 10 bases line up with TRBD1. Germline CDR1 is PRHDT and CDR2 is FYEKMQ (reference sequence). The CDR3 has 15 residues. V lost 5 bases to trimming and J lost 2 bases; unmatched junction nucleotides: 5. The chain's CDR3 is CASSLRTGGQETQYF. CDR3 nucleotide sequence: TGTGCCAGCAGCCTGCGGACAGGGGGACAAGAGACCCAGTACTTC.

This clone was recorded only once. The V call is TRBV5-1, the J call TRBJ2-2, with unresolved D. The germline CDR1 and CDR2 sequences are SGHRS and YFSETQ. The CDR3 covers 13 residues. Trimming removed 2 bases at V and 3 bases at J, with 5 bases between. CDR3 sequence (DNA): TGCGCCAGCAGCTTCTCTTACACCGGGGAGCTGTTTTTT. This encodes CASSFSYTGELFF.

The chain combines TRBV7-8 with TRBJ1-2; no clear D. Looked up from germline, CDR1 is SGHVS and CDR2 is FQNEAQ. The V gene lost 2 bases and the J gene lost 5 bases, with 9 bases spanning the gap. This CDR3 region has 13 residues. The CDR3 nucleotides are TGTGCCAGCAGCTTAAACGGGAATTATGGCTACACCTTC. Amino acid sequence: CASSLNGNYGYTF.

This clone was counted once. CDR3 bases: TGTGCCAGCAGTTTGAGGGGCACGGCCAGGGGTCAGCCCCAGCATTTT. The encoded protein is CASSLRGTARGQPQHF. The V and J genes are TRBV27 and TRBJ1-5; D may be TRBD1 (6 bases). The CDR3 spans 16 residues. Trimming took off 3 bases at V and 6 bases at J, with 18 bases between the two ends. The V gene's germline CDR1 is MNHEY and CDR2 SMNVEV (reference sequence).

The J gene is TRBJ2-5, the V gene TRBV12-3 or TRBV12-4; 8 bases align to TRBD2. CDR3 length: 13 amino acids. After removal of 6 bases from V and 7 bases from J, the junction contained 7 bases not matched to a gene. The CDR3 spells CASSLGLGVTQYF. The DNA for the CDR3 is TGTGCCAGCAGCCTGGGACTAGGGGTGACCCAGTACTTC.

The chain combines TRBV11-2 with TRBJ2-5, with D hard to call. CDR3 size: 14 residues. V lost 8 bases, J lost 5 bases, and 18 bases lay in between. Germline V CDR1 and CDR2: SGHAT, FQNNGV. CDR3 sequence (DNA): TGTGCCAGCGCCTCCTCGGTTCGCCGGGAGACCCAGTACTTC. Its protein product is CASASSVRRETQYF. Drawing the rest from reference TRBV11-2 and TRBJ2-5, the complete variable domain is EAGVAQSPRYKIIEKRQSVAFWCNPISGHATLYWYQQILGQGPKLLIQFQNNGVVDDSQLPKDRFSAERLKGVDSTLKIQPAKLEDSAVYLCASASSVRRETQYFGPGTRLLVL.

This chain connects TRBV2 to TRBJ2-1; 8 bases fit TRBD1. The CDR3 length is 16 residues. Germline CDR1 is SNHLY and CDR2 is FYNNEI. Trimming at V came to 5 bases and at J to 9 bases, leaving 15 bases not matched to a gene. The CDR3 region is CASSPPDRGDTGEQFF. The CDR3 region has the DNA TGTGCCAGCAGTCCTCCTGACAGGGGCGATACGGGTGAGCAGTTCTTC.

Here the CDR3 DNA reads TGTGCCAGCAGTCCCGGACAGTGGGGAACAAGGACCCAGCATTTT. Its translation is CASSPGQWGTRTQHF. The J gene is TRBJ1-5, the V gene TRBV6-2 or TRBV6-3, with D perhaps TRBD1 (6 bases). This CDR3 has 15 amino acids. V dropped 5 bases and J dropped 11 bases, with 22 bases sitting between them. The germline V gene has CDR1 MNHEY and CDR2 SVGEGT.

The V call is TRBV18, the J call TRBJ2-5, with TRBD1 matching 9 bases. Trimming took 5 bases from V and 0 from J; bases not matched to a gene: 4. Germline CDR1 is KGHSH and CDR2 is LQKENI. CDR3 length equals 15 residues. For the CDR3, the DNA is TGTGCCAGCTCAAAACGACAGGGGGACCAAGAGACCCAGTACTTC. Protein sequence: CASSKRQGDQETQYF.

The genes are TRBV27 and TRBJ2-1; D is ambiguous. The CDR3 has 14 amino acids. Trimming stripped 8 bases from V and 2 bases from J, with 13 bases between. Per the germline V gene, CDR1 is MNHEY and CDR2 is SMNVEV (reference sequence). CDR3 sequence: CASGTMSAYNEQFF. DNA for the CDR3: TGTGCCAGCGGTACTATGTCGGCCTACAATGAGCAGTTCTTC.

The genes are TRBV19 and TRBJ1-5, with unresolved D. CDR1 is LNHDA, CDR2 SQIVND, per germline (reference sequence). The CDR3 covers 14 residues. The V end was cut by 4 bases, the J end by 7 bases, with 14 bases between. The CDR3 sequence: CASSTGSNGQPQHF. In nucleotides, the CDR3 is TGTGCCAGTAGTACAGGAAGCAATGGGCAGCCCCAGCATTTT. Supplemented by reference TRBV19 and TRBJ1-5, the full variable domain reads DGGITQSPKYLFRKEGQNVTLSCEQNLNHDAMYWYRQDPGQGLRLIYYSQIVNDFQKGDIAEGYSVSREKKESFPLTVTSAQKNPTAFYLCASSTGSNGQPQHFGDGTRLSIL.

This clone was counted a single time. J is TRBJ2-3 and V is TRBV18; no clear D gene. Trimming left V 2 bases short and J 0 bases short, with 12 bases between. The CDR3 is made up of 16 amino acids. Germline assignment: CDR1 KGHSH and CDR2 LQKENI. This chain's CDR3 is CASSPENGASTDTQYF. The CDR3 DNA follows: TGTGCCAGCTCACCAGAGAACGGTGCTAGCACAGATACGCAGTATTTT.

CDR3 protein: CASSVTGWRTEAFF. Here the CDR3 DNA reads TGTGCCAGCAGCGTGACAGGGTGGAGAACTGAAGCTTTCTTT. This sequence joins TRBV7-2 and TRBJ1-1, with 7 positions matching TRBD1. J lost 5 bases, V lost 5 bases, and 8 bases had no gene match. Germline CDR1 and CDR2: SGHTA and FQGNSA. This CDR3 spans 14 amino acids. Based on the CDR3 plus reference TRBV7-2 and TRBJ1-1, the full variable domain is GAGVSQSPSNKVTEKGKDVELRCDPISGHTALYWYRQSLGQGLEFLIYFQGNSAPDKSGLPSDRFSAERTGGSVSTLTIQRTQQEDSAVYLCASSVTGWRTEAFFGQGTRLTVV.

The chain recombines TRBV6-5 with TRBJ1-1; D gene uncertain. The germline V and J ends were trimmed by 2 bases and 0 bases, with 10 bases remaining between them. This CDR3 comprises 15 residues. CDR1 and CDR2 (germline): MNHEY, SVGAGI. The CDR3 coding sequence is TGTGCCAGCAGTTACGGTCCAGGTTTGAACACTGAAGCTTTCTTT. Translation: CASSYGPGLNTEAFF.

V is TRBV18 and J is TRBJ2-1; tentatively, D is TRBD2 (6 bases). V dropped 2 bases and J dropped 5 bases, with 7 bases sitting between them. Germline V lookup: CDR1 KGHSH, CDR2 LQKENI. This CDR3 has 13 residues. The DNA for the CDR3 is TGTGCCAGCTCACCAATAGCGGACAATGAGCAGTTCTTC. This encodes CASSPIADNEQFF.

The V and J genes are TRBV4-1 and TRBJ2-1; D gene unclear. Trimming removed 0 bases at V and 0 bases at J, with 9 bases between. The germline V gene encodes CDR1 MGHRA and CDR2 YSYEKL. The CDR3 is made up of 16 amino acids. DNA for the CDR3: TGCGCCAGCAGCCAAGATGCCCTTAGCTCCTACAATGAGCAGTTCTTC. Amino acids: CASSQDALSSYNEQFF.